One sample yielded the 13 T cell receptor beta chains listed below, sequenced in a study of blood T cell repertoires in COVID-19 (TCRdb year 2020). The method was the immunoSEQ multiplex PCR assay. TCRdb holds this immuneACCESS table with in-frame rearrangements only. Some clones are missing; in checked studies, unresolved V genes explain under half, and the rest has no known cause. Within this sample are 250,000 or so clones, with approximately 80% of them counted one time only. The top ten hold 2% to 2.5% of the sample. Specimen: peripheral blood. The receptors come from a man aged 40-55 years who had recovered from COVID-19.

This chain connects TRBV3-1 (or the pseudogene TRBV3-2) to TRBJ2-2, with D possibly matching TRBD2 (5 bases). Germline V gene data show CDR1 as LGHDT and CDR2 as YNNKEL (reference sequence). Between the trimmed V and J ends, which lost 4 bases and 0 bases, there was a span of 9 bases. The CDR3 is 15 amino acids. The CDR3 nucleotides are TGTGCCAGCAGCCCGAGCGGACCGAACACCGGGGAGCTGTTTTTT. It specifies CASSPSGPNTGELFF.

This chain connects TRBV27 to TRBJ2-3; unclear D gene. CDR3 size: 14 residues. Trimming pared 3 bases from V and 2 bases from J, leaving 9 bases between. CDR1 and CDR2 (germline): MNHEY, SMNVEV (reference sequence). This CDR3 reads CASSFLENTDTQYF. In DNA, the CDR3 is TGTGCCAGCAGTTTCCTAGAGAACACAGATACGCAGTATTTT.

V and J are TRBV6-2 or TRBV6-3 and TRBJ1-5, with a weak D call TRBD1 (5 bases). The CDR3 is made up of 14 amino acids. CDR1 is MNHEY and CDR2 is SVGEGT in the germline V gene. The ends were cut back, 6 bases at V and 7 bases at J, with 16 bases in the middle. The CDR3 reads CASRYNGWGQPQHF. CDR3 DNA sequence: TGTGCCAGCAGGTACAACGGGTGGGGCCAGCCCCAGCATTTT.

This clone was picked up one time. The chain has TRBV19 and TRBJ2-1, with a possible D match to TRBD2 (6 bases). V dropped 11 bases and J dropped 6 bases, with 17 bases sitting between them. CDR1 and CDR2 from the germline V gene are LNHDA and SQIVND (reference sequence). The CDR3 is 13 amino acids. CDR3 nucleotide sequence: TGTGCCGGGTGGAGGGATAGGGGCAATGAGCAGTTCTTC. Its translation: CAGWRDRGNEQFF.

J is TRBJ2-7 and V is TRBV29-1; D is perhaps TRBD2 (6 bases). V dropped 7 bases and J dropped 2 bases, with 12 bases sitting between them. Germline V lookup: CDR1 SQVTM, CDR2 ANQGSEA. The CDR3 covers 12 residues. The CDR3 bases are TGCAGCGGCCTGCGGGGTCCCTACGAGCAGTACTTC. This codes for CSGLRGPYEQYF.

This chain joins TRBV6-5 and TRBJ2-4; the match to TRBD1 covers 9 bases. The CDR3 extends over 12 amino acids. Germline V gives CDR1 MNHEY, CDR2 SVGAGI. Trimming cost V 4 bases and J 13 bases; bases outside gene matches: 5. In DNA form, the CDR3 reads TGTGCCAGCAGTTTGGACAGGGGTAGGCAGTACTTC. Protein: CASSLDRGRQYF.

The chain joins TRBV7-7 to TRBJ2-2; 8 positions agree with TRBD1. CDR1 SSHAT and CDR2 FNYEAQ come from the germline V gene (reference sequence). This CDR3 spans 15 amino acids. The trim removed 5 bases at V and 3 bases at J, leaving 5 bases unmatched. The CDR3, as DNA: TGTGCCAGCAGCCACGACAGGGGAGACACCGGGGAGCTGTTTTTT. It encodes CASSHDRGDTGELFF.

The V call is TRBV4-1, the J call TRBJ2-7; D remains ambiguous. V was shortened by 4 bases and J by 3 bases, with 16 bases between the two germline ends. This CDR3 contains 15 residues. In germline, CDR1 is MGHRA, CDR2 YSYEKL. CDR3 protein: CASSPRDLTDYEQYF. As DNA, the CDR3 is TGCGCCAGCAGCCCCCGAGACTTAACTGACTACGAGCAGTACTTC.

The rearrangement links TRBV4-1 to TRBJ1-4; 7 bases align to TRBD1. The CDR3 runs to 17 residues. Germline CDR1 and CDR2: MGHRA and YSYEKL. Trimming at V came to 5 bases and at J to 0 bases, leaving 9 bases not matched to a gene. The DNA for the CDR3 is TGCGCCAGCAGCTCCATGGGGACAGCCTCAACTAATGAAAAACTGTTTTTT. It specifies CASSSMGTASTNEKLFF.

This clone occurred once. This chain links TRBV11-2 with TRBJ2-7, with a weak D call TRBD2 (5 bases). Trimming took 0 bases from V and 2 from J, leaving 11 bases between them. Per germline, CDR1 SGHAT and CDR2 FQNNGV. The CDR3 runs to 15 residues. This chain's CDR3 is CASSLESGWAYEQYF. CDR3 in DNA: TGTGCCAGCAGCTTAGAGTCGGGGTGGGCCTACGAGCAGTACTTC.

The genes are TRBV5-5 and TRBJ1-2, with D uncertain. This CDR3 contains 13 residues. Looked up from germline, CDR1 is SGHKS and CDR2 is YYEKEE (reference sequence). V was cut by 5 bases and J by 4 bases, with 12 bases left in between. This chain's CDR3 is CASSNEGGYGYTF. The CDR3 DNA follows: TGTGCCAGCAGTAACGAAGGAGGCTATGGCTACACCTTC. The full variable domain, its missing parts supplied by reference TRBV5-5 and TRBJ1-2, is DAGVTQSPTHLIKTRGQQVTLRCSPISGHKSVSWYQQVLGQGPQFIFQYYEKEERGRGNFPDRFSARQFPNYSSELNVNALLLGDSALYLCASSNEGGYGYTFGSGTRLTVV.

V usage is TRBV5-6 and J usage is TRBJ2-7, with 7 bases lining up with TRBD2. This CDR3 spans 15 amino acids. CDR1 SGHDT and CDR2 YYEEEE come from the germline V gene. Germline trimming cut 3 bases from V and 4 bases from J; bases unmatched to any gene: 10. The CDR3 sequence: CASSSWGTTKYEQYF. DNA for the CDR3: TGTGCCAGCAGCTCATGGGGGACTACAAAATACGAGCAGTACTTC.

This chain connects TRBV5-1 to TRBJ2-1; perhaps TRBD1 as D (8 bases). The CDR3 loop spans 15 amino acids. Germline lookup yields CDR1 SGHRS and CDR2 YFSETQ. V lost 5 bases and J 7 bases, leaving 19 bases between the germline ends. Here the CDR3 DNA reads TGCGCCAGCAGTATACAGGGGGGGCGTTGGAATGAGCAGTTCTTC. Amino acid sequence: CASSIQGGRWNEQFF.